This T cell receptor beta chain derives from a study of blood T cell repertoires in COVID-19 (dated by TCRdb to 2018 to 2020). Regarding the research as a whole: Collaborator samples came from the United States, Italy and Spain and covered acute and convalescent phases of COVID-19. The prospective study material was composed of cDNA or gDNA derived from T cells, B-cell-depleted T cells, or PBMCs. Subjects who had been exposed to COVID-19, were actively infected with it, or had recovered from it provided the deeply sampled blood TCRbeta repertoires that made up the dataset. The repertoires were released in a freely available public database meant as a resource for research on the immune response to SARS-CoV-2. The samples were drawn from two sources: the first 160 participants of the ongoing ImmuneRACE study, and 1,254 subjects contributed by 6 global collaborators. The sample metadata nearly always contained a de-identified subject ID, COVID-19 status, age in years and sex. Where HLA class I and class II types were available, the types were taken from metadata supplied by the sample provider, not from assay-based typing.

Taken from the germline V gene, the CDR1 and CDR2 loops are SGDLS and YYNGEE. The CDR3 measures 17 amino acids from cysteine to phenylalanine. Just the 51-base CDR3 DNA is kept, in frame starting at base 1. The germline V and J ends show losses of 0 bases and 1 base respectively, and no gene match explains 7 bases of the junction. Points on this clone: Its antigen is not yet known. The sample holds no much larger clone one base away, and base qualities are not on file.

Collaborating institutions collected whole blood in K2EDTA tubes following their own protocols. For TCRbeta analysis, collaborators shipped samples in one of three forms: frozen whole blood, isolated PBMCs, or DNA extracted from either of those sample types. TCRbeta CDR3 regions were amplified from genomic DNA by means of the immunoSEQ Assay, a bias-controlled multiplex PCR. On the authors' methods: The number of nucleated cells in each sample was estimated by amplification of reference gene primers within the assay. To quantify the absolute abundance of each unique TCRbeta CDR3 rearrangement, sequence reads were collapsed and filtered. For each sample, productive Simpson clonality was calculated as the square root of Simpson's diversity index over productive rearrangements. TCRdb's version of the immuneACCESS table is confined to in-frame rearrangements and falls short of the full clone set. An unresolved V gene accounts for under half of the shortfall where checked; the remainder is of unknown origin. The D gene and trimming were derived from the DNA, and the V and J assignments and clone size from that table. In this sample the table shows a few hundred thousand clones, about 87% of which occur a single time. 3% of the sample is taken by the ten largest.

Broad study findings and their caveats: The quantity of clinical and demographic metadata differed by source and by participant and was supplied without curation.

Input material: peripheral blood. The rearrangement joined TRBV9 to TRBJ2-3; 8 junctional bases match TRBD2. The receptor's source is a man between 60 and 70 years old with acute or convalescent COVID-19. Read as DNA, the sequence is TGTGCCAGCAGCGTAGAGGCTAGCGGGCTCCGCACAGATACGCAGTATTTT. Its protein product is CASSVEASGLRTDTQYF. Joined to the reference TRBV9 and TRBJ2-3 proteins, this CDR3 gives the full variable domain: DSGVTQTPKHLITATGQRVTLRCSPRSGDLSVYWYQQSLDQGLQFLIQYYNGEERAKGNILERFSAQQFPDLHSELNLSSLELGDSALYFCASSVEASGLRTDTQYFGPGTRLTVL.